A selection of T cell receptor beta chains follows, all from one sample in a study of early T cells in non-severe SARS-CoV-2 infection. TCRdb redid the calling of the 5' RACE reads with MiXCR, one entry per CDR3 protein. The sample shows about 72,000 distinct CDR3 sequences, approximately 9% of them seen only once. Sequencing was done on a sample of whole blood. These receptors were obtained from an adult who was a healthcare worker with PCR-confirmed SARS-CoV-2 infection or an uninfected control (not recorded which). Each CDR3 is given without its conserved first and last residue.

cdr3_length j_call v_call cdr3_aa
10 TRBJ2-7 TRBV30 AWRQGLYEQY
9 TRBJ1-3 TRBV29-1 SVTNGNTIY
10 TRBJ1-4 TRBV7-2 ASSLRNEKLF
12 TRBJ1-5 TRBV24-1 ATSRGNSNQPQH
13 TRBJ1-1 TRBV29-1 SVDDRLIMNTEAF
13 TRBJ2-3 TRBV14 ASSEGTYSTDTQY
13 TRBJ2-2 TRBV9 ASSVVAGVTGELF
11 TRBJ2-7 TRBV20-1 SARLAGVYEQY
14 TRBJ2-3 TRBV7-8 ASSLGWTADTDTQY
13 TRBJ2-1 TRBV28 ASSREGKRINEQF
12 TRBJ2-7 TRBV6-2/TRBV6-3 ASRKTSRGYEQY
15 TRBJ2-5 TRBV4-3 ASSQDLGRGGQETQY
11 TRBJ1-2 TRBV29-1 SVGAGTGPGYT
11 TRBJ1-2 TRBV7-9 ASSSYTGYAYT
14 TRBJ1-3 TRBV4-1 ASSQDPPNSGNTIY
13 TRBJ2-1 TRBV28 ASRRQGQGYNEQF
9 TRBJ2-7 TRBV20-1 SAYRDREQY
10 TRBJ2-1 TRBV20-1 SASPRVNEQF
13 TRBJ1-1 TRBV18 ASSPWTGSNTEAF
12 TRBJ2-1 TRBV6-2/TRBV6-3 ASSYSADYNEQF
14 TRBJ2-2 TRBV5-1 ASSLAVGSNTGELF
9 TRBJ2-7 TRBV29-1 SVEGPGEQY
13 TRBJ2-7 TRBV28 ASSSPAGRLYEQY
11 TRBJ2-7 TRBV28 ASKNRGTYEQY
11 TRBJ1-4 TRBV20-1 SASVVGNEKLF
13 TRBJ1-1 TRBV6-2/TRBV6-3 ASSRTGLLNTEAF
12 TRBJ1-1 TRBV5-3 ARSLTRANTEAF
12 TRBJ2-5 TRBV15 ATSRDTAQETQY
14 TRBJ2-3 TRBV24-1 ATSDFPSGSTDTQY
11 TRBJ2-3 TRBV4-3 ASSQGRPDTQY
16 TRBJ2-3 TRBV7-2 ASSLPAGGLRGTDTQY
14 TRBJ1-1 TRBV7-9 ASSPPGVGGSAEAF
13 TRBJ2-1 TRBV20-1 SAGAFSASYNEQF
13 TRBJ1-6 TRBV27 ASSPLDRGHSPLH
12 TRBJ2-7 TRBV20-1 SASGTLPSYEQY
13 TRBJ2-7 TRBV7-8 ASNFRDRGGNEQY
14 TRBJ2-2 TRBV9 ASSAILAGANGELF
11 TRBJ1-6 TRBV3-1 ASSQGWTSPLH
13 TRBJ2-7 TRBV7-9 ASNPGTSGIYEQY
15 TRBJ2-5 TRBV12-3/TRBV12-4 ASSPRFGGGEEETQY
12 TRBJ1-2 TRBV12-3/TRBV12-4 ASSPRRENYGYT
16 TRBJ2-7 TRBV20-1 SARDRGPRREGNYEQY
15 TRBJ2-1 TRBV12-3/TRBV12-4 ASSFSRAGARVDEQF
14 TRBJ2-3 TRBV7-3 ASSPRASGRSDTQY
12 TRBJ2-5 TRBV10-3 AISFNRDQETQY
19 TRBJ2-3 TRBV10-1 ASSDSVVGRLAGVLPDTQY
15 TRBJ2-4 TRBV18 ASSPDLAGAYKNIQY
11 TRBJ1-1 TRBV5-1 ASSVTGGAEAF
13 TRBJ2-2 TRBV15 ATSRDQAGAGELF